A single sample gave rise to the 6 T cell receptor beta chains below, sequenced in a study of sequential checkpoint blockade in melanoma. Documented treatment: randomized to nivolumab then ipilimumab (arm A) or the reverse (arm B). The assay was immunoSEQ multiplex PCR, and TCRdb's table has in-frame clones only and misses some. Of 8,000 or so clones detected, about a quarter appear once; the ten largest clones hold roughly 10%. Sequencing used tumor tissue (inferred from file names), obtained from a patient given nivolumab and ipilimumab in sequence. All receptors come from a human donor with melanoma.

This clone came up a few times. The chain has TRBV11-3 and TRBJ2-7, with D possibly being TRBD1 (6 bases). Germline CDR1 and CDR2: SGHNT and YENEEA. This CDR3 region has 17 residues. V lost 3 bases and J 2 bases, leaving 20 bases between the germline ends. CDR3 region: CASSLVGGRGSPYEQYV. DNA of the CDR3: TGTGCCAGCAGCTTGGTCGGTGGCAGGGGAAGCCCCTACGAGCAGTACGTC.

V is TRBV6-8 and J is TRBJ2-7; 9 bases are a match to TRBD2. V lost 6 bases to trimming and J lost 0 bases; unmatched junction nucleotides: 6. This CDR3 contains 15 residues. Germline-derived CDR1 and CDR2 are MNHGY and SAAAGT. The CDR3 sequence is CASRAGLASSYEQYV. CDR3 in DNA: TGTGCCAGCAGAGCAGGACTAGCGAGCTCCTACGAGCAGTACGTC.

This clone was seen a few times. The CDR3 is CASIPPGLAAPYEQYV. The CDR3, as DNA: TGTGCCAGCATCCCCCCGGGACTAGCGGCTCCCTACGAGCAGTACGTC. The chain has TRBV11-3 and TRBJ2-7, with 11 bases aligning to TRBD2. Per germline, CDR1 SGHNT and CDR2 YENEEA. The J segment lost 2 bases and the V segment lost 7 bases, leaving 10 bases of the junction unmatched. The CDR3 consists of 16 residues.

This clone has a count of ten or more. The V call is TRBV6-8, the J call TRBJ2-7; D uncertain. Germline CDR1 is MNHGY and CDR2 is SAAAGT. The CDR3 sequence is 17 residues long. Trimming removed 0 bases from V and 0 bases from J, with 15 bases in between. The CDR3 coding sequence is TGTGCCAGCAGTTACTCCCTGTTTGGAATGAGCTCCTACGAGCAGTACGTC. This encodes CASSYSLFGMSSYEQYV.

In this sample, this clone turned up many times. Other DNA sequences in the same sample also yield this CDR3. The chain carries TRBV11-3 and TRBJ2-2; TRBD2 matches 15 bases. V trimming: 3 bases; J trimming: 0 bases; junction bases outside the gene matches: 2. This CDR3 region has 18 residues. Per the germline V gene, CDR1 is SGHNT and CDR2 is YENEEA. The CDR3 coding sequence is TGTGCCAGCAGCTTGGGACTAGCGGGAGGCCCGAACACCGGGGAGCTGTTTTTT. Its protein product is CASSLGLAGGPNTGELFF.

Only a few counts were recorded for this clone. The rearrangement links TRBV6-8 to TRBJ1-1; the match to TRBD1 covers 8 bases. Germline values: CDR1 MNHGY, CDR2 SAAAGT. The CDR3 has 15 amino acids. With V trimmed by 8 bases and J by 0 bases, 8 bases remained unmatched. DNA of the CDR3: TGTGCCAGCCTCGGACAGGGAATCGTGAACACTGAAGCTTTCTTT. As protein: CASLGQGIVNTEAFF.